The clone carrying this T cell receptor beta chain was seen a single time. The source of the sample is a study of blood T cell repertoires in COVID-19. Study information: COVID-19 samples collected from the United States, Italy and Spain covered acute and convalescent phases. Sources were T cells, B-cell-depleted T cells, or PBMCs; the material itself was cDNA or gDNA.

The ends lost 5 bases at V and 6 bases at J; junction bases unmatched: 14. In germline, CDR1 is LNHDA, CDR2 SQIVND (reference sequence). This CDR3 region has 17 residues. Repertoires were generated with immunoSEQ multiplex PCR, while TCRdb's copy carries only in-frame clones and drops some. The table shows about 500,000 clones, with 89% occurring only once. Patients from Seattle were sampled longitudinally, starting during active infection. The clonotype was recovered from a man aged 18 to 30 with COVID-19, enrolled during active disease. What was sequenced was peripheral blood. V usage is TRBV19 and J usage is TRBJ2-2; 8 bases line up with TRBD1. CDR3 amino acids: CASSAKTGDPDPGELFF. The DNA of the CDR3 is TGTGCCAGTAGTGCCAAGACAGGGGACCCGGATCCCGGGGAGCTGTTTTTT.